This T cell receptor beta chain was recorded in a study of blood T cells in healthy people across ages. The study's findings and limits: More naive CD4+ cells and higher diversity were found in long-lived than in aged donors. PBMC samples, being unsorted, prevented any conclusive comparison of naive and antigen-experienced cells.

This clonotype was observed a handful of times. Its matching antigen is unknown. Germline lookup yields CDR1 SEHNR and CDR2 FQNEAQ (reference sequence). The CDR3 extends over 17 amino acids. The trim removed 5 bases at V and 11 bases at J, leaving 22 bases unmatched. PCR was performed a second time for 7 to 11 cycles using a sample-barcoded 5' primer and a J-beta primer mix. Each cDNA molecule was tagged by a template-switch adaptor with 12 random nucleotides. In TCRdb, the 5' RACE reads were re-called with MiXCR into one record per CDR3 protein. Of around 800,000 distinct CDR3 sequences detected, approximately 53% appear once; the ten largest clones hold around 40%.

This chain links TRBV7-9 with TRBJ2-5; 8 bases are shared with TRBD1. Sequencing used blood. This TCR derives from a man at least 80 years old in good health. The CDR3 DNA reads TGTGCCAGCAGCCCCACCTCCTCTGGCACAGGGGGTAGGGAGCAGTACTTC. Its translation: CASSPTSSGTGGREQYF.